A single sample gave rise to the 32 T cell receptor beta chains below, sequenced in a study of radiotherapy plus CTLA-4 blockade in lung cancer. The table came from immunoSEQ multiplex PCR; TCRdb's copy has only in-frame clones and leaves some out. The sample has 77,000 or so clones; roughly 74% are singletons. The sample consisted of peripheral blood, taken from a patient treated with radiotherapy plus ipilimumab. The receptors stem from a human donor with non-small cell lung cancer whose response to radiotherapy plus ipilimumab could not be evaluated.

This clone was picked up a small number of times. V gene TRBV7-2 combines with J gene TRBJ2-3; 9 bases agree with TRBD2. Trimming took 1 base from V and 3 from J; bases not matched to a gene: 2. The germline V gene encodes CDR1 SGHTA and CDR2 FQGNSA. The CDR3 covers 15 residues. The CDR3 DNA reads TGTGCCAGCAGCTTAGTGGGACTAGCTACAGATACGCAGTATTTT. This codes for CASSLVGLATDTQYF.

V gene TRBV10-2 combines with J gene TRBJ2-5, with 12 bases that match TRBD2. TRBJ2-7 matches the DNA end more closely, so the J call is doubtful. There are 15 residues in the CDR3. Germline-derived CDR1 and CDR2 are WSHSY and SAAADI. This CDR3 reads CASSFGLAGSDEQYF. Here the CDR3 DNA reads TGCGCCAGCAGTTTCGGACTAGCGGGGTCCGACGAGCAGTACTTC.

The V and J genes are TRBV10-3 and TRBJ2-3; 8 positions match TRBD2. This CDR3 has 18 amino acids. Losses at the gene ends were 2 bases for V and 0 bases for J; bases not matched to a gene: 10. From germline, CDR1 is ENHRY and CDR2 SYGVKD. The CDR3 DNA reads TGTGCCATCAGTGAGCCCGATCTAGCGGGCGGGAGCACAGATACGCAGTATTTT. Translation: CAISEPDLAGGSTDTQYF.

The J gene is TRBJ1-2, the V gene TRBV29-1, with D unresolved. Germline assignment: CDR1 SQVTM and CDR2 ANQGSEA. V was clipped by 3 bases and J by 8 bases, with 13 bases between them. This CDR3 contains 12 residues. The CDR3 coding sequence is TGCAGCGTTGACCCTATTCGGAGGGGCTACACCTTC. Translation: CSVDPIRRGYTF.

The chain is built from TRBV5-1 and TRBJ2-7; maybe TRBD2 (7 bases). From germline, CDR1 is SGHRS and CDR2 YFSETQ. The ends were cut back, 0 bases at V and 6 bases at J, with 13 bases in the middle. The length of the CDR3 is 14 residues. The CDR3 DNA sequence: TGCGCCAGCAGCTTGGTGGCGGGGGCAGGCGAGCAGTACTTC. It specifies CASSLVAGAGEQYF.

V and J are TRBV5-4 and TRBJ2-3, with 11 bases matching TRBD1. The V segment lost 5 bases and the J segment 2 bases; nucleotides outside the gene matches: 13. From germline, CDR1 is SGHNT and CDR2 YYREEE (reference sequence). The CDR3 consists of 18 residues. This chain's CDR3 is CASRPGTGGTWDTDTQYF. In DNA form, the CDR3 reads TGTGCCAGCAGACCCGGGACAGGGGGAACATGGGACACAGATACGCAGTATTTT.

This sequence joins TRBV30 and TRBJ1-1, with D tentatively TRBD1 (5 bases). Germline V gene sequence: CDR1 GTSNPN, CDR2 SVGIG (reference sequence). The CDR3 sequence is 15 residues long. Trimming pared 1 base from V and 8 bases from J, leaving 20 bases between. CDR3 in amino acids: CAWSAPWQGKGEAFF. The CDR3 DNA sequence: TGTGCCTGGAGTGCCCCGTGGCAGGGTAAGGGAGAAGCTTTCTTT.

This clone was recorded only once. The CDR3 DNA is TGTGCCAGCAGCTGGAGGGTGGATACGCAGTATTTT. This encodes CASSWRVDTQYF. The chain combines TRBV5-8 with TRBJ2-3; perhaps TRBD2 as D (6 bases). Trimming pared 3 bases from V and 6 bases from J, leaving 8 bases between. The CDR3 is 12 residues long. Germline CDR1 and CDR2: SGHTS and YDEGEE.

This clone was observed a few times. This chain joins TRBV18 and TRBJ1-1, with D unresolved. The ends were cut back, 2 bases at V and 1 base at J, with 11 bases in the middle. From germline, CDR1 is KGHSH and CDR2 LQKENI. This CDR3 is 15 amino acids long. CDR3 residues: CASSPNQIRNTEAFF. The CDR3 DNA reads TGTGCCAGCTCACCAAACCAGATCCGGAACACTGAAGCTTTCTTT.

V is TRBV19 and J is TRBJ1-1; the D is unclear. Trimming cost V 0 bases and J 0 bases, with 20 bases left between them. Germline CDR1 reads LNHDA; CDR2 reads SQIVND (reference sequence). The CDR3 spans 19 residues. CDR3 loop: CASSIDPGAHLGMNTEAFF. CDR3 bases: TGTGCCAGTAGTATAGATCCTGGAGCCCACCTCGGCATGAACACTGAAGCTTTCTTT.

This clone appeared once. J is TRBJ2-4 and V is TRBV19, with a tentative D call TRBD2 (6 bases). This CDR3 has 17 residues. Between the trimmed V and J ends, which lost 1 base and 1 base, there was a span of 14 bases. Germline V gene sequence: CDR1 LNHDA, CDR2 SQIVND (reference sequence). The CDR3 loop reads CASSIGLDEGAKNIQYF. The CDR3 DNA follows: TGTGCCAGTAGTATAGGACTAGATGAGGGGGCCAAAAACATTCAGTACTTC.

This clone turned up a few times. This sequence joins TRBV4-2 and TRBJ2-3, with 8 bases fitting TRBD2. The V and J ends lost 0 bases and 4 bases, in that order; junction bases with no gene match: 3. The CDR3 is made up of 15 amino acids. The V gene's germline CDR1 is LGHNA and CDR2 YNFKEQ. CDR3 coding DNA: TGTGCCAGCAGCCAAGAACGGGGGGGAGCAGATACGCAGTATTTT. Its protein is CASSQERGGADTQYF.

The chain links TRBV2 to TRBJ2-1; D is unclear. This CDR3 spans 14 amino acids. Germline V gene lookup returns CDR1 SNHLY and CDR2 FYNNEI. Trimming pared 3 bases from V and 6 bases from J, leaving 12 bases between. Here the CDR3 DNA reads TGTGCCAGCAGTGAGGTGCACGAGCTCAATGAGCAGTTCTTC. Translation: CASSEVHELNEQFF.

This chain links TRBV7-6 with TRBJ1-6; no definite D call. Deletions cut 1 base from V and 8 bases from J, with 12 bases between. The CDR3 contains 15 residues. Germline values: CDR1 SGHVS, CDR2 FNYEAQ. The CDR3 spells CASSLDPGTHSPLHF. CDR3 bases: TGTGCCAGCAGCTTAGACCCGGGTACCCATTCACCCCTCCACTTT.

This chain links TRBV4-3 with TRBJ1-2, with D tentatively TRBD1 (6 bases). V was cut by 3 bases and J by 5 bases, with 16 bases left in between. Germline loops: CDR1 LGHNA, CDR2 YSLEER. The CDR3 sequence is 15 residues long. CDR3 residues: CASSHETGIRYGYTF. As DNA, the CDR3 is TGCGCCAGCAGCCATGAAACAGGGATCCGGTATGGCTACACCTTC.

DNA of the CDR3: TGTGCCAGCAGTGAAAGGCTCCCCTTCGGGACAGGTAACACCGGGGAGCTGTTTTTT. Its protein product is CASSERLPFGTGNTGELFF. The chain is built from TRBV6-1 and TRBJ2-2, with 8 bases fitting TRBD1. The CDR3 runs to 19 residues. V was pared by 2 bases and J by 2 bases, with 13 bases of the junction left unmatched. Germline V gene sequence: CDR1 MNHNS, CDR2 SASEGT.

The V call is TRBV5-6, the J call TRBJ1-2, with TRBD1 as a possible D gene (5 bases). Trimming cost V 0 bases and J 8 bases, with 14 bases left between them. CDR1 is SGHDT, CDR2 YYEEEE, per germline. The CDR3 runs 14 residues. The chain's CDR3 is CASSLVREGKGYTF. CDR3 DNA: TGTGCCAGCAGCTTGGTCAGGGAGGGGAAAGGCTACACCTTC.

This rearrangement joins TRBV29-1 to TRBJ2-3; TRBD2 might be the D (5 bases). The germline gives CDR1 SQVTM, CDR2 ANQGSEA. V shed 3 bases and J shed 1 base, with 11 bases lying between them. This CDR3 contains 14 residues. This CDR3 is CSVEASSGTDTQYF. CDR3 in DNA: TGCAGCGTTGAGGCTAGCAGCGGCACAGATACGCAGTATTTT.

This rearrangement joins TRBV20-1 to TRBJ1-2; D unresolved. Trimming shortened V by 3 bases and J by 3 bases, and 5 bases separated the two germline ends. Germline V gene lookup returns CDR1 DFQATT and CDR2 SNEGSKA (reference sequence). The CDR3 is 11 residues long. CDR3 loop: CSASSYYGYTF. CDR3 sequence (DNA): TGCAGTGCTAGTTCTTACTATGGCTACACCTTC.

This clone was counted a few times. The chain uses TRBV18 and TRBJ1-5; D unresolved. CDR3 length: 16 amino acids. From germline, CDR1 is KGHSH and CDR2 LQKENI. V dropped 5 bases and J dropped 0 bases, with 14 bases sitting between them. In DNA, the CDR3 is TGTGCCAGCTCATACGGGAGTCAGGTTAGCAATCAGCCCCAGCATTTT. Its translation: CASSYGSQVSNQPQHF.

In this sample, this clone turned up once. The V call is TRBV9, the J call TRBJ2-1; possibly TRBD2 for D (6 bases). The CDR3 runs to 15 residues. Trimming cost V 0 bases and J 8 bases, with 15 bases left between them. The germline CDR1 and CDR2 sequences are SGDLS and YYNGEE. Here the CDR3 DNA reads TGTGCCAGCAGCGTAGCCGGGGACTTCTCAGATGAGCAGTTCTTC. Translation: CASSVAGDFSDEQFF. The complete variable domain, with remaining parts taken from reference TRBV9 and TRBJ2-1, reads DSGVTQTPKHLITATGQRVTLRCSPRSGDLSVYWYQQSLDQGLQFLIQYYNGEERAKGNILERFSAQQFPDLHSELNLSSLELGDSALYFCASSVAGDFSDEQFFGPGTRLTVL.

This chain uses TRBV6-1 with TRBJ1-4, with 7 nucleotides matching TRBD1. Germline loops: CDR1 MNHNS, CDR2 SASEGT. V shed 5 bases and J 8 bases; nucleotides not matched to a gene: 5. The CDR3 runs 13 residues. The CDR3, as DNA: TGTGCCAGCAGTCTCAGAGGGGGCGAAAAACTGTTTTTT. Amino acid sequence: CASSLRGGEKLFF.

The chain has TRBV18 and TRBJ1-1, with no clear D. The CDR3 spans 14 residues. Per germline, CDR1 KGHSH and CDR2 LQKENI. Trimming removed 0 bases at V and 6 bases at J, with 11 bases between. In nucleotides, the CDR3 is TGTGCCAGCTCACCACCGTCGAGGGCTTCTGAAGCTTTCTTT. This translates into CASSPPSRASEAFF.

The chain carries TRBV7-2 and TRBJ1-3; D gene ambiguous. Germline CDR1 reads SGHTA; CDR2 reads FQGNSA. The CDR3 runs 14 residues. V lost 4 bases, J lost 4 bases, and 11 bases lay in between. The CDR3, as DNA: TGTGCCAGCAGCTCGAGGGTCACCGGAAACACCATATATTTT. Protein sequence: CASSSRVTGNTIYF.

V usage is TRBV6-5 and J usage is TRBJ1-2; D possibly corresponds to TRBD1 (5 bases). This CDR3 has 14 amino acids. Germline loops: CDR1 MNHEY, CDR2 SVGAGI. Trimming took off 6 bases at V and 2 bases at J, with 13 bases between the two ends. The CDR3 region has the DNA TGTGCCAGCAGCGATCGACAGCAAAACTATGGCTACACCTTC. Translating it yields CASSDRQQNYGYTF.

This clone was counted a few times. This sequence joins TRBV28 and TRBJ1-1; TRBD1 aligns across 8 bases. CDR3 length: 15 residues. The trim removed 7 bases at V and 3 bases at J, leaving 10 bases unmatched. Germline V gives CDR1 MDHEN, CDR2 SYDVKM. CDR3 coding DNA: TGTGCCAGCACCCCCCGAGGACAGGGAGACACTGAAGCTTTCTTT. The encoded protein is CASTPRGQGDTEAFF.

This chain joins TRBV30 and TRBJ1-4, with D possibly matching TRBD1 (5 bases). The ends were cut back, 3 bases at V and 9 bases at J, with 17 bases in the middle. The length of the CDR3 is 14 residues. Per germline, CDR1 GTSNPN and CDR2 SVGIG (reference sequence). The CDR3, as DNA: TGTGCCTGGAGCGTGGGGGGGACCGCTCAAAAACTGTTTTTT. Its protein is CAWSVGGTAQKLFF.

The chain recombines TRBV30 with TRBJ2-5, with 10 nucleotides matching TRBD1. The junction had 4 bases not matched to a gene; V was cut back by 1 base and J by 5 bases. CDR1 is GTSNPN and CDR2 is SVGIG in the germline V gene (reference sequence). The CDR3 runs to 14 residues. The CDR3 sequence: CAWSGQGAGETQYF. CDR3 nucleotide sequence: TGTGCCTGGAGTGGACAGGGGGCTGGGGAGACCCAGTACTTC.

The count of this clone is one. The chain combines TRBV7-9 with TRBJ2-1, with D possibly matching TRBD1 (6 bases). Trimming left V 5 bases short and J 5 bases short, with 10 bases between. Germline V CDR1 and CDR2: SEHNR, FQNEAQ (reference sequence). This CDR3 contains 13 residues. The chain's CDR3 is CASSQGLHNEQFF. CDR3 nucleotide sequence: TGTGCCAGCAGCCAGGGGCTTCACAATGAGCAGTTCTTC.

This rearrangement joins TRBV5-1 to TRBJ1-5; TRBD1 might be the D (5 bases). CDR1 is SGHRS, CDR2 YFSETQ, per germline. This CDR3 has 15 residues. Deletions cut 5 bases from V and 5 bases from J, with 17 bases between. CDR3 loop: CASRLGVRLDQPQHF. The CDR3 DNA is TGCGCCAGCAGGTTAGGGGTGCGTCTTGATCAGCCCCAGCATTTT.

There are a few counts of this clone. One end of the junction is discordant with germline, which a read error may explain. The J gene is TRBJ2-7, the V gene TRBV4-1; TRBD2 agrees at 8 bases. The germline V gene encodes CDR1 MGHRA and CDR2 YSYEKL. The CDR3 contains 16 residues. The CDR3 bases are TGTGCCAGCAGCCAAGATCTTGAACGGGAGGGCCCCGAGCAGTACTTC. This codes for CASSQDLEREGPEQYF.

The genes are TRBV9 and TRBJ2-3; 12 nucleotides agree with TRBD1. The J segment lost 5 bases and the V segment lost 3 bases, leaving 7 bases of the junction unmatched. This CDR3 spans 16 amino acids. The V gene's germline CDR1 is SGDLS and CDR2 YYNGEE. The CDR3 region is CASSAGGTGGLDTQYF. CDR3 DNA sequence: TGTGCCAGCAGCGCGGGGGGGACAGGGGGCTTAGATACGCAGTATTTT.